This T cell receptor (beta chain) was documented in a study of cytomegalovirus exposure and HLA in healthy donors. Concerning this clone: The target antigen is unknown.

It was with 60 Vbeta and 13 Jbeta primers that the PCR ran. Assay used: immunoSEQ multiplex PCR; TCRdb lists only in-frame clones, some missing. The sample has about 160,000 clones, 75% seen once. In germline, CDR1 is LNHDA, CDR2 SQIVND (reference sequence). Trimming cost V 4 bases and J 4 bases; bases outside gene matches: 4. CDR3 length: 13 residues. General study results and limits: A few CMV-associated chains proved CMV antigen-specific in vitro.

This chain joins TRBV19 and TRBJ2-7; 7 nucleotides agree with TRBD1. Sequenced input: PBMCs. This TCR came from a woman between 45 and 60 years old in good health and CMV-seropositive. CDR3: CASSTPQGYEQYF. DNA of the CDR3: TGTGCCAGTAGTACCCCACAGGGGTACGAGCAGTACTTC.